Shown below are 27 T cell receptor beta chains from a single sample sequenced in a study of OX40 agonist ivuxolimab in advanced cancers. Profiling relied on immunoSEQ multiplex PCR, and the TCRdb table lists in-frame clones only, not all of them. Of about 71,000 clones listed, around 94% are singletons. Specimen: CD4+ or CD8+ T cells sorted from blood, collected in a trial of the OX40 agonist ivuxolimab. The receptors here all came from an adult with an advanced solid tumor such as melanoma, head and neck, liver or kidney cancer.

The J gene is TRBJ1-5, the V gene TRBV28; the D gene is possibly TRBD1 (6 bases). V was shortened by 3 bases and J by 9 bases, with 15 bases between the two germline ends. The CDR3 extends over 14 amino acids. CDR1 is MDHEN and CDR2 is SYDVKM in the germline V gene. The CDR3 reads CASSFRGGLRPQHF. The CDR3 coding sequence is TGTGCCAGCAGTTTTCGGGGGGGGCTACGGCCCCAGCATTTT. The full variable domain, with the rest looked up from reference TRBV28 and TRBJ1-5, is DVKVTQSSRYLVKRTGEKVFLECVQDMDHENMFWYRQDPGLGLRLIYFSYDVKMKEKGDIPEGYSVSREKKERFSLILESASTNQTSMYLCASSFRGGLRPQHFGDGTRLSIL.

This clone has just one count. CDR3 residues: CASSLWQGREQYF. CDR3 DNA: TGTGCCAGCAGTTTATGGCAGGGCCGAGAGCAGTACTTC. This chain connects TRBV28 to TRBJ2-7; weak D call: TRBD1 (5 bases). The germline V and J ends were trimmed by 0 bases and 7 bases, with 10 bases remaining between them. The CDR3 covers 13 residues. Germline assignment: CDR1 MDHEN and CDR2 SYDVKM.

The chain recombines TRBV7-9 with TRBJ2-7, with D uncertain. Per germline, CDR1 SEHNR and CDR2 FQNEAQ (reference sequence). The CDR3 spans 11 residues. The V and J ends lost 2 bases and 6 bases respectively, with 5 bases between them. The CDR3 DNA reads as TGTGCCAGCAGCTTACAAGCCGAGCAGTACTTC. Amino acid sequence: CASSLQAEQYF. The full variable domain, rest sourced from reference TRBV7-9 and TRBJ2-7, is DTGVSQNPRHKITKRGQNVTFRCDPISEHNRLYWYRQTLGQGPEFLTYFQNEAQLEKSRLLSDRFSAERPKGSFSTLEIQRTEQGDSAMYLCASSLQAEQYFGPGTRLTVT.

This chain joins TRBV29-1 and TRBJ2-7; D gene uncertain. This CDR3 has 13 amino acids. The germline V and J ends were trimmed by 2 bases and 3 bases, with 11 bases remaining between them. Looked up from germline, CDR1 is SQVTM and CDR2 is ANQGSEA. CDR3 bases: TGCAGCGTTGAAACCCGACTGAGCTACGAGCAGTACTTC. This encodes CSVETRLSYEQYF.

The chain is built from TRBV9 and TRBJ2-5; D may correspond to TRBD1 or TRBD2 (6 bases each). The CDR3 runs to 14 residues. The germline V gene encodes CDR1 SGDLS and CDR2 YYNGEE. The germline V and J ends were trimmed by 2 bases and 2 bases, with 10 bases remaining between them. CDR3 protein: CASSVEGGQETQYF. Here the CDR3 DNA reads TGTGCCAGCAGCGTCGAAGGGGGGCAAGAGACCCAGTACTTC.

CDR3 nucleotide sequence: TGTGCCAGCAGTGACTCGGGGACAGGGGTTTACAATGAGCAGTTCTTC. Protein product: CASSDSGTGVYNEQFF. V and J are TRBV6-4 and TRBJ2-1; 10 positions agree with TRBD1. This CDR3 comprises 16 residues. The germline V gene encodes CDR1 MRHNA and CDR2 SNTAGT. J gave up 4 bases and V 0 bases, and 3 bases lay outside the gene matches.

The chain joins TRBV28 to TRBJ2-7; D is undetermined. The length of the CDR3 is 15 residues. Germline V CDR1 and CDR2: MDHEN, SYDVKM. V lost 3 bases, J lost 0 bases, and 12 bases lay in between. CDR3 sequence (DNA): TGTGCCAGCAGTTTCCCCGTTGGCAGCTCCTACGAGCAGTACTTC. Protein: CASSFPVGSSYEQYF.

The rearrangement uses TRBV2 and TRBJ2-2; D not certain. Trimming cost V 6 bases and J 1 base, with 6 bases left between them. CDR3 length equals 13 residues. The V gene's germline CDR1 is SNHLY and CDR2 FYNNEI. In nucleotides, the CDR3 is TGTGCCAGCAGGAGAGAGAACACCGGGGAGCTGTTTTTT. Residues: CASRRENTGELFF.

The chain joins TRBV29-1 to TRBJ2-2; tentative D call: TRBD2 (6 bases). Germline CDR1 is SQVTM and CDR2 is ANQGSEA. With 1 base removed from V and 8 bases from J, the gap between germline ends came to 8 bases. The CDR3 contains 12 residues. The CDR3 sequence is CSVEVAEGELFF. CDR3 bases: TGCAGCGTTGAAGTAGCGGAAGGGGAGCTGTTTTTT.

The gene calls are TRBV19 and TRBJ1-1; TRBD1 aligns across 8 bases. The trim removed 6 bases at V and 3 bases at J, leaving 6 bases unmatched. Per germline, CDR1 LNHDA and CDR2 SQIVND (reference sequence). This CDR3 spans 14 amino acids. The CDR3, as DNA: TGTGCCAGTAGCCGGACAGGGTCGGACACTGAAGCTTTCTTT. Translating gives CASSRTGSDTEAFF.

For the CDR3, the DNA is TGTGCCAGCAGGCCGGTGGGGTCCTACAATGAGCAGTTCTTC. Amino acids: CASRPVGSYNEQFF. The chain couples TRBV6-5 to TRBJ2-1; D uncertain. V was trimmed by 6 bases and J by 1 base, leaving 10 bases between them. Germline V gives CDR1 MNHEY, CDR2 SVGAGI. The CDR3 runs 14 residues.

The V and J genes are TRBV6-5 and TRBJ2-7, with 7 positions matching TRBD1. CDR3 length: 11 residues. The V gene end was trimmed by 6 bases and the J gene end by 5 bases; junction bases not matched to a gene: 1. Looked up from germline, CDR1 is MNHEY and CDR2 is SVGAGI. The CDR3 DNA is TGTGCCAGCAGGACAGGGAACGAGCAGTACTTC. Its translation: CASRTGNEQYF.

The chain is built from TRBV4-1 and TRBJ2-1; tentatively, D is TRBD2 (6 bases). Between the trimmed V and J ends, which lost 0 bases and 4 bases, there was a span of 16 bases. Per germline, CDR1 MGHRA and CDR2 YSYEKL. This CDR3 has 17 amino acids. The CDR3 here is CASSQDPASVEYNEQFF. The DNA of the CDR3 is TGCGCCAGCAGCCAAGATCCGGCTAGCGTAGAATACAATGAGCAGTTCTTC.

This sequence joins TRBV5-4 and TRBJ2-3, with TRBD2 as a possible D gene (6 bases). Germline CDR1 is SGHNT and CDR2 is YYREEE (reference sequence). The CDR3 loop spans 14 amino acids. V was pared by 4 bases and J by 0 bases, with 9 bases between. The CDR3 loop reads CASSHGTSTDTQYF. DNA of the CDR3: TGTGCCAGCAGCCATGGGACTAGCACAGATACGCAGTATTTT.

V usage is TRBV29-1 and J usage is TRBJ2-1, with a weak D call TRBD2 (6 bases). Germline assignment: CDR1 SQVTM and CDR2 ANQGSEA. V shed 7 bases and J shed 7 bases, with 14 bases lying between them. The CDR3 is made up of 12 amino acids. In nucleotides, the CDR3 is TGCAGCGCACCGGGAGAAGTTAATGAGCAGTTCTTC. This codes for CSAPGEVNEQFF.

The CDR3 loop reads CASSGAGTSGLHHSTDTQYF. The DNA of the CDR3 is TGTGCCAGCAGCGGGGCCGGGACTAGCGGGTTACACCACAGCACAGATACGCAGTATTTT. The chain employs TRBV9 and TRBJ2-3; TRBD2 matches at 12 bases. The CDR3 is made up of 20 amino acids. Looked up from germline, CDR1 is SGDLS and CDR2 is YYNGEE. Trimming took 3 bases from V and 0 from J; bases not matched to a gene: 14.

V is TRBV28 and J is TRBJ1-5; D remains ambiguous. V lost 6 bases, J lost 0 bases, and 12 bases lay in between. This CDR3 contains 15 residues. The germline gives CDR1 MDHEN, CDR2 SYDVKM. DNA for the CDR3: TGTGCCAGCAGCCCAGCCGAAAATAGCAATCAGCCCCAGCATTTT. Protein sequence: CASSPAENSNQPQHF.

This clone was found a few times. This chain uses TRBV5-4 with TRBJ1-1; D gene ambiguous. Germline values: CDR1 SGHNT, CDR2 YYREEE (reference sequence). This CDR3 has 13 amino acids. With 4 bases removed from V and 2 bases from J, the gap between germline ends came to 9 bases. CDR3 in DNA: TGTGCCAGCAGCCTGGAGGGTAACACTGAAGCTTTCTTT. It yields the protein CASSLEGNTEAFF. Supplemented by reference TRBV5-4 and TRBJ1-1, the full variable domain reads ETGVTQSPTHLIKTRGQQVTLRCSSQSGHNTVSWYQQALGQGPQFIFQYYREEENGRGNFPPRFSGLQFPNYSSELNVNALELDDSALYLCASSLEGNTEAFFGQGTRLTVV.

This rearrangement joins TRBV7-2 to TRBJ2-7, with TRBD1 identical over 7 bases. With V trimmed by 4 bases and J by 0 bases, 3 bases remained unmatched. In germline, CDR1 is SGHTA, CDR2 FQGNSA. The CDR3 covers 14 residues. CDR3 coding DNA: TGTGCCAGCAGCTCAGACAGGGACTCCTACGAGCAGTACTTC. Its protein product is CASSSDRDSYEQYF.

The chain has TRBV5-1 and TRBJ2-2, with 7 positions matching TRBD2. The CDR3 covers 15 residues. V dropped 6 bases and J dropped 0; count of bases not matched to a gene: 5. Germline loops: CDR1 SGHRS, CDR2 YFSETQ. The CDR3 nucleotides are TGCGCCAGCAATGCGGGAGTCTCGAACACCGGGGAGCTGTTTTTT. As protein: CASNAGVSNTGELFF.

The V gene is TRBV13, the J gene TRBJ2-3, with D possibly being TRBD2 (7 bases). This CDR3 is 16 amino acids long. Germline V CDR1 and CDR2: PRHDT, FYEKMQ (reference sequence). Trimming cost V 5 bases and J 1 base, with 16 bases left between them. The chain's CDR3 is CASSPLGGQGTDTQYF. DNA for the CDR3: TGTGCCAGCAGCCCGCTCGGGGGGCAAGGCACAGATACGCAGTATTTT.

The chain combines TRBV14 with TRBJ2-1, with D hard to call. The germline CDR1 and CDR2 sequences are SGHDN and FVKESK. This CDR3 comprises 15 residues. V was trimmed by 3 bases and J by 0 bases, leaving 9 bases between them. DNA of the CDR3: TGTGCCAGCAGCCAGGGTCTAAGCTCCTACAATGAGCAGTTCTTC. Its translation is CASSQGLSSYNEQFF.

This chain links TRBV5-8 with TRBJ2-3; maybe TRBD2 (5 bases). The CDR3 has 14 amino acids. Trimming left V 4 bases short and J 5 bases short, with 14 bases between. The germline V gene has CDR1 SGHTS and CDR2 YDEGEE. The CDR3 region is CASSLVLRGDTQYF. The CDR3 DNA sequence: TGTGCCAGCAGCCTCGTCCTACGGGGAGATACGCAGTATTTT.

This clone was seen a single time. This chain connects TRBV5-1 to TRBJ2-7; D tentatively fits TRBD1 or TRBD2 (5 bases each). Germline V gene sequence: CDR1 SGHRS, CDR2 YFSETQ. This CDR3 is built from 12 residues. Between the trimmed V and J ends, which lost 0 bases and 6 bases, there was a span of 7 bases. CDR3 region: CASSLEGSEQYF. CDR3 nucleotide sequence: TGCGCCAGCAGCTTGGAGGGGAGCGAGCAGTACTTC. Full variable domain (missing parts from reference TRBV5-1 and TRBJ2-7): KAGVTQTPRYLIKTRGQQVTLSCSPISGHRSVSWYQQTPGQGLQFLFEYFSETQRNKGNFPGRFSGRQFSNSRSEMNVSTLELGDSALYLCASSLEGSEQYFGPGTRLTVT.

The chain employs TRBV11-1 and TRBJ2-7; TRBD2 matches 7 bases. Germline values: CDR1 SGHAT, CDR2 FQDESV (reference sequence). With V trimmed by 1 base and J by 7 bases, 4 bases remained unmatched. The CDR3 has 13 amino acids. The chain's CDR3 is CASSLGREGEQYF. In nucleotides, the CDR3 is TGTGCCAGCAGCTTAGGAAGGGAGGGGGAGCAGTACTTC.

This clone was recorded a few times. The gene calls are TRBV21-1 and TRBJ1-1. TRBV21-1 is shown as a pseudogene. The CDR3 is 11 amino acids. CDR3 amino acids: CAYGGYTQAFF. CDR3 in DNA: TGTGCCTACGGAGGGTACACCCAAGCTTTCTTT.

V and J are TRBV5-1 and TRBJ1-1, with D unclear. This CDR3 is 14 amino acids long. Trimming took 4 bases from V and 1 from J, leaving 11 bases between them. Germline V gives CDR1 SGHRS, CDR2 YFSETQ. The CDR3 here is CASSVVGGNTEAFF. In nucleotides, the CDR3 is TGCGCCAGCAGCGTAGTTGGCGGGAACACTGAAGCTTTCTTT.